This T cell receptor beta chain was captured in a study of blood T cell repertoires in COVID-19. Looking at the study overall: The United States, Italy and Spain provided the acute and convalescent COVID-19 samples. Sources were T cells, B-cell-depleted T cells, or PBMCs; the material itself was cDNA or gDNA.

V shed 7 bases and J 3 bases; nucleotides not matched to a gene: 6. Germline-derived CDR1 and CDR2 are WSHSY and SAAADI. This CDR3 has 15 amino acids. In the study's own analysis: Scientists estimated how many nucleated cells there were by amplifying reference gene primers. Sequenced by immunoSEQ multiplex PCR; TCRdb stores in-frame clones only, minus some. The DNA gave D and trimming, while V, J and clone size come from that table. Of a few hundred thousand clones listed, more than 75% were seen once; the top ten hold under 8.5%. Seattle-derived patients entered the study during active infection and were followed longitudinally.

The specimen was peripheral blood. V is TRBV10-2 and J is TRBJ2-7; TRBD2 aligns across 13 bases. This TCR came from a woman older than 75 with COVID-19, enrolled during active disease. The CDR3 DNA sequence: TGCGCCAGCATCCTGGGACTAGCGGGACACTACGAGCAGTACTTC. Its protein product is CASILGLAGHYEQYF.